Reported below is one TCR beta chain. The antigen is undetermined. These data belong to a study of type 1 and type 2 diabetes patients. Study-wide background: Participants included type 1 and type 2 diabetes patients plus nondiabetic controls. From PBMCs, CD4+ and CD8+ T cells were isolated by magnetic microbeads. Regarding the study as a whole: In type 2 diabetes, highly-expanded CD4+ clones took a median about 3.9% of reads.

Ten milliliters of peripheral blood were collected from each participant. Germline loops: CDR1 MNHEY, CDR2 SVGEGT. The V end lost 7 bases, the J end lost 0 bases, and 16 bases lay between the germline ends. There are 16 residues in the CDR3. Amplification started from genomic DNA. Amplification of the beta chain CDR3 used 30 forward and 13 reverse multiplex primers. TCRdb used MiXCR to reprocess the multiplex PCR reads, holding one entry per CDR3 protein. The sample includes around 300,000 distinct CDR3 sequences, more than 40% seen only once; the top ten take roughly 15%. The sequenced sample consisted of peripheral blood mononuclear cells (PBMCs). This chain uses TRBV6-2 or TRBV6-3 with TRBJ1-3, with TRBD1 as a possible D gene (5 bases). The receptor was derived from a young man with type 2 diabetes. The CDR3 bases are TGTGCCAGCACCGAAACCGGGACGGTCTCTGGAAACACCATATATTTT. Encoded protein: CASTETGTVSGNTIYF.